One sample yielded the 26 T cell receptor beta chains listed below, sequenced in a study of T cell responses to AZD1222 COVID-19 vaccine (dated by TCRdb to the early 2020s). Libraries were prepared through the immunoSEQ multiplex PCR assay. TCRdb's version of the immuneACCESS table is confined to in-frame rearrangements and falls short of the full clone set. An unresolved V gene accounts for under half of the shortfall where checked; the remainder is of unknown origin. The sample includes some 150,000 clones, with 85% to 95% observed a single time. Clones ranked in the top ten supply 1.5% to 2% of the sample. Sample time point, as interpreted from the label and publication: baseline before first vaccination. This specimen was peripheral blood, taken on day 0 of AZD1222 vaccination. Every receptor here comes from an adult in good health.

This chain connects TRBV12-3 or TRBV12-4 to TRBJ1-1; D call uncertain. The CDR3 extends over 13 amino acids. V shed 3 bases and J shed 3 bases, with 8 bases lying between them. The CDR3 DNA reads as TGTGCCAGCAGTTTTTTTCAGGACACTGAAGCTTTCTTT. It encodes CASSFFQDTEAFF.

V is TRBV7-8 and J is TRBJ2-7; 7 bases map to TRBD1. This CDR3 is 14 amino acids long. Germline CDR1 and CDR2: SGHVS and FQNEAQ. The V gene end was trimmed by 8 bases and the J gene end by 0 bases; junction bases not matched to a gene: 7. CDR3 DNA sequence: TGTGCCAGCTCGGGACAGACCCTCTCCTACGAGCAGTACTTC. It yields the protein CASSGQTLSYEQYF.

The V call is TRBV2, the J call TRBJ2-4; 10 bases map to TRBD1. Germline-derived CDR1 and CDR2 are SNHLY and FYNNEI. This CDR3 comprises 14 residues. CDR3 region: CATLGQGERGIQYF. CDR3 coding DNA: TGTGCGACCCTAGGACAGGGGGAGCGTGGCATTCAGTACTTC.

The V call is TRBV6-2 or TRBV6-3, the J call TRBJ2-1; the D is unclear. V lost 4 bases to trimming and J lost 3 bases, with 7 bases between them. CDR3 length: 13 residues. Germline values: CDR1 MNHEY, CDR2 SVGEGT. Written as DNA, the CDR3 is TGTGCCAGCAGTTTTCTAATCTACAATGAGCAGTTCTTC. This sequence encodes CASSFLIYNEQFF.

V is TRBV7-2 and J is TRBJ2-7; D ambiguous. Trimming removed 5 bases from V and 9 bases from J, with 20 bases in between. The CDR3 length is 14 residues. Germline V gene sequence: CDR1 SGHTA, CDR2 FQGNSA. The CDR3 loop is CASSRQPKTSRQYF. The CDR3 DNA sequence: TGTGCCAGCAGCCGCCAGCCCAAGACCTCGAGGCAGTACTTC.

This sequence joins TRBV10-3 and TRBJ2-5; 9 bases agree with TRBD1. CDR1 and CDR2 (germline): ENHRY, SYGVKD. The junction had 19 bases not matched to a gene; V was cut back by 6 bases and J by 5 bases. This CDR3 contains 18 residues. The CDR3 DNA reads as TGTGCCATCAGGAAGGGGACAGGGAATGGACGTGCGGTGGAGACCCAGTACTTC. As protein: CAIRKGTGNGRAVETQYF.

The chain combines TRBV6-5 with TRBJ1-5; D remains ambiguous. The CDR3 sequence is 14 residues long. The germline V gene has CDR1 MNHEY and CDR2 SVGAGI. Trimming cost V 6 bases and J 7 bases, with 16 bases left between them. The CDR3 protein is CASRDTSVDQPQHF. CDR3 sequence (DNA): TGTGCCAGCAGAGACACATCGGTCGACCAGCCCCAGCATTTT.

V usage is TRBV4-3 and J usage is TRBJ1-1; D gene ambiguous. CDR1 is LGHNA and CDR2 is YSLEER in the germline V gene. V shed 4 bases and J shed 1 base, with 10 bases lying between them. This CDR3 has 14 amino acids. The CDR3 sequence is CASSPGWGNTEAFF. CDR3 sequence (DNA): TGCGCCAGCAGCCCGGGTTGGGGGAACACTGAAGCTTTCTTT.

The chain couples TRBV7-3 to TRBJ1-1, with 8 bases fitting TRBD1. The ends lost 0 bases at V and 4 bases at J; junction bases unmatched: 4. The CDR3 has 15 amino acids. Per germline, CDR1 SGHTA and CDR2 FQGTGA. CDR3 sequence reads: CASSLTGQGRTEAFF. DNA of the CDR3: TGTGCCAGCAGCTTAACTGGACAGGGCCGCACTGAAGCTTTCTTT.

Only one count was recorded for this clone. The chain recombines TRBV7-2 with TRBJ1-5; D not resolved. Germline V lookup: CDR1 SGHTA, CDR2 FQGNSA. The CDR3 is 15 amino acids. V was shortened by 5 bases and J by 0 bases, with 11 bases between the two germline ends. CDR3 DNA sequence: TGTGCCAGCAGCCCCGTTAGTTATAGCAATCAGCCCCAGCATTTT. It encodes CASSPVSYSNQPQHF.

The rearrangement links TRBV19 to TRBJ1-2, with D maybe TRBD1 (6 bases). The CDR3 extends over 15 amino acids. Trimming removed 0 bases from V and 4 bases from J, with 12 bases in between. Germline values: CDR1 LNHDA, CDR2 SQIVND (reference sequence). The chain's CDR3 is CASSIDPEQGYGYTF. The CDR3 DNA follows: TGTGCCAGTAGTATAGACCCGGAACAGGGCTATGGCTACACCTTC.

This clone was recorded once. The chain carries TRBV7-8 and TRBJ2-3; D possibly corresponds to TRBD2 (5 bases). The V end lost 0 bases, the J end lost 0 bases, and 10 bases lay between the germline ends. This CDR3 comprises 16 residues. CDR1 is SGHVS and CDR2 is FQNEAQ in the germline V gene. The CDR3 sequence: CASSLARVTSTDTQYF. The CDR3 DNA is TGTGCCAGCAGCTTAGCGCGGGTTACTAGCACAGATACGCAGTATTTT.

J is TRBJ1-4 and V is TRBV30; the D gene is possibly TRBD1 (5 bases). V was clipped by 4 bases and J by 5 bases, with 14 bases between them. The CDR3 spans 14 residues. Per the germline V gene, CDR1 is GTSNPN and CDR2 is SVGIG (reference sequence). The CDR3 DNA reads as TGTGCCTGGACCCCGAATGGGGGGAATGAAAAACTGTTTTTT. The encoded protein is CAWTPNGGNEKLFF.

The rearrangement uses TRBV14 and TRBJ2-1; 10 bases line up with TRBD2. Germline V gene data show CDR1 as SGHDN and CDR2 as FVKESK. Trimming at V came to 5 bases and at J to 6 bases, leaving 7 bases not matched to a gene. The CDR3 runs to 15 residues. This CDR3 is CASSSFSGRSNEQFF. The CDR3, as DNA: TGTGCCAGCAGCTCGTTTAGCGGGAGGAGCAATGAGCAGTTCTTC.

The chain has TRBV7-8 and TRBJ2-7; 10 bases line up with TRBD1. Germline trimming cut 5 bases from V and 3 bases from J; bases unmatched to any gene: 7. The CDR3 covers 15 residues. CDR1 is SGHVS, CDR2 FQNEAQ, per germline. The CDR3 nucleotides are TGTGCCAGCAGCACCCGGACAGGGGGTTTCTACGAGCAGTACTTC. It translates to CASSTRTGGFYEQYF.

This clone was found a few times. The V and J genes are TRBV6-5 and TRBJ1-2; D may be TRBD1 (6 bases). CDR1 and CDR2 (germline): MNHEY, SVGAGI. V was pared by 6 bases and J by 2 bases, with 10 bases between. The length of the CDR3 is 13 residues. The CDR3: CASSTTGNYGYTF. The CDR3 DNA is TGTGCCAGCAGCACGACAGGCAACTATGGCTACACCTTC.

The rearrangement joins TRBV12-3 or TRBV12-4 to TRBJ1-6; D remains ambiguous. V dropped 6 bases and J dropped 7 bases, with 7 bases sitting between them. The CDR3 has 12 amino acids. This CDR3 is CASRQPNSPLHF. Here the CDR3 DNA reads TGTGCCAGCAGACAGCCCAATTCACCCCTCCACTTT.

Here the CDR3 DNA reads TGTGCCTGGAGTGTATGGGGAGGGGGCCCGGGTAGGGAGACCCAGTACTTC. This translates into CAWSVWGGGPGRETQYF. V is TRBV30 and J is TRBJ2-5; tentatively, D is TRBD1 or TRBD2 (7 bases each). Per germline, CDR1 GTSNPN and CDR2 SVGIG (reference sequence). The V end was cut by 0 bases, the J end by 5 bases, with 22 bases between. The CDR3 sequence is 17 residues long.

The chain recombines TRBV30 with TRBJ2-2; D is perhaps TRBD2 (7 bases). V dropped 5 bases and J dropped 1 base, with 14 bases sitting between them. From germline, CDR1 is GTSNPN and CDR2 SVGIG (reference sequence). The CDR3 spans 15 residues. The CDR3 nucleotides are TGTGCCTGGGGGGGGGCTCAGGAGAACACCGGGGAGCTGTTTTTT. It translates to CAWGGAQENTGELFF.

The rearrangement uses TRBV5-1 and TRBJ1-2; D not resolved. V was cut by 0 bases and J by 7 bases, with 16 bases left in between. The CDR3 contains 15 residues. From germline, CDR1 is SGHRS and CDR2 YFSETQ. CDR3 DNA: TGCGCCAGCAGCTTGGCCGCCGGGGTGGAATTTGGCTACACCTTC. This gives the protein CASSLAAGVEFGYTF.

The J gene is TRBJ1-1, the V gene TRBV6-5; D remains unclear. Per germline, CDR1 MNHEY and CDR2 SVGAGI. V lost 2 bases and J lost 8, with 12 bases in between. CDR3 size: 13 residues. The CDR3 DNA sequence: TGTGCCAGCAGTTACAACCAACTTCGGGAAGCTTTCTTT. This encodes CASSYNQLREAFF.

V gene TRBV28 combines with J gene TRBJ1-2, with a tentative D call TRBD1 (6 bases). Germline V gene data show CDR1 as MDHEN and CDR2 as SYDVKM. V was shortened by 6 bases and J by 7 bases, with 12 bases between the two germline ends. The CDR3 consists of 12 residues. This CDR3 is CASRLGGVGYTF. The CDR3 DNA is TGTGCCAGCAGACTAGGGGGGGTTGGCTACACCTTC.

This sequence joins TRBV29-1 and TRBJ2-7, with D tentatively TRBD2 (5 bases). CDR1 is SQVTM, CDR2 ANQGSEA, per germline. This CDR3 region has 13 residues. Between the trimmed V and J ends, which lost 4 bases and 3 bases, there was a span of 13 bases. In DNA form, the CDR3 reads TGCAGCGTTGTTCCAGGCGGGTTCTACGAGCAGTACTTC. This translates into CSVVPGGFYEQYF.

The rearrangement uses TRBV4-3 and TRBJ1-2; weak D call: TRBD1 (6 bases). Germline assignment: CDR1 LGHNA and CDR2 YSLEER. The CDR3 runs to 15 residues. With 0 bases removed from V and 8 bases from J, the gap between germline ends came to 16 bases. CDR3 loop: CASSQDGTSTSGYTF. DNA for the CDR3: TGCGCCAGCAGCCAAGATGGGACATCGACATCGGGCTACACCTTC.

The chain combines TRBV5-1 with TRBJ1-2; tentatively, D is TRBD1 (5 bases). This CDR3 region has 14 residues. Germline V gives CDR1 SGHRS, CDR2 YFSETQ. Trimming took off 0 bases at V and 7 bases at J, with 13 bases between the two ends. The CDR3 sequence is CASSLEIGAGGYTF. CDR3 coding DNA: TGCGCCAGCAGCTTGGAAATCGGGGCGGGTGGCTACACCTTC.

CDR3 nucleotides: TGTGCCAGCAGCCCCTTGAAGGGCGGGGGCTACACCTTC. Translating gives CASSPLKGGGYTF. The chain carries TRBV12-3 or TRBV12-4 and TRBJ1-2, with no clear D. The CDR3 has 13 amino acids. V was pared by 6 bases and J by 8 bases, with 16 bases between.